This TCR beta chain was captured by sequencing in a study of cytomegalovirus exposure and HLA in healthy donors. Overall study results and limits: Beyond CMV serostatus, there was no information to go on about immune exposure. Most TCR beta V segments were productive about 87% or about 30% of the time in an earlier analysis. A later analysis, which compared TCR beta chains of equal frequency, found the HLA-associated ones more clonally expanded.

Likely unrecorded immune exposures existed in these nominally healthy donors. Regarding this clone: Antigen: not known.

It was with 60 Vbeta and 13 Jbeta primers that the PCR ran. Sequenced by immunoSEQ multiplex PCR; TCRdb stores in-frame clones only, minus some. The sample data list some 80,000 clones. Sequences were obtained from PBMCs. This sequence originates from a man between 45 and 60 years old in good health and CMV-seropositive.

The CDR3 protein is CASSPRGSNDEQFF. The CDR3 region has the DNA TGTGCCAGTAGTCCCAGGGGATCCAATGATGAGCAGTTCTTC. V is TRBV19 and J is TRBJ2-1; D might be TRBD1 (6 bases). The CDR3 covers 14 residues. CDR1 is LNHDA and CDR2 is SQIVND in the germline V gene (reference sequence). Trimming pared 5 bases from V and 8 bases from J, leaving 16 bases between.